What follows is one TCR beta chain and its context. Its antigen is not known. V lost 5 bases, J lost 5 bases, and 3 bases stayed unmatched. This CDR3 has 14 amino acids. Looked up from germline, CDR1 is SGHVS and CDR2 is FNYEAQ. These data originate in a study of T cell repertoires in cytomegalovirus infection. On the study more broadly: Both CMV infection and a matching HLA type were indicated by public TCR beta signatures.

Regarding the study as a whole: Clonotypes of TCR beta that were HLA-C-restricted and CMV-specific dominated the ex vivo response.

TCRdb reprocessed the reads with MiXCR, giving one entry per CDR3 protein. In the table there are roughly 170,000 distinct CDR3 sequences, roughly 21% of which are singletons. The sequence derives from a human donor in good health (CMV status not recorded). Some clones in this sample may be carry-over from other donors' samples. The genes are TRBV7-6 and TRBJ1-5; 10 bases align to TRBD1. The sample here was CD8+ T cells from cultured PBMCs, taken from culture after CMV antigen stimulation. The CDR3 sequence: CASSATGGDQPQHF. In nucleotides, the CDR3 is TGTGCCAGCAGCGCGACAGGGGGCGATCAGCCCCAGCATTTT.